Below are 29 T cell receptor beta chains sequenced from a single sample in a study of identical twins. TCRdb passed the 5' RACE reads through MiXCR, listing each CDR3 protein once. This sample yields about 720,000 distinct CDR3 sequences, of which approximately 9% are seen a single time; around 0.98% belongs to the top ten. The data were also submitted as part of a second study, on yellow fever vaccine responses in identical twins.

The sample taken for sequencing was PBMCs. The receptor source for this set is a woman younger than 30 in good health.

This clonotype was detected many times. The genes are TRBV6-1 and TRBJ2-3, with 7 bases matching TRBD2. The length of the CDR3 is 11 residues. Germline V gives CDR1 MNHNS, CDR2 SASEGT. This chain's CDR3 is CGGGNTDTQYF. DNA of the CDR3: TGTGGGGGGGGAAATACAGATACGCAGTATTTT.

This clonotype was observed a few times. The V gene is TRBV2, the J gene TRBJ2-7; D may match TRBD1 or TRBD2 (5 bases each). V shed 2 bases and J shed 5 bases, with 16 bases lying between them. Per the germline V gene, CDR1 is SNHLY and CDR2 is FYNNEI. The CDR3 has 15 amino acids. This CDR3 is CASSELAGRDDEQYF. The CDR3, as DNA: TGTGCCAGCAGTGAATTGGCAGGACGGGACGACGAGCAGTACTTC. Full variable domain (remainder filled in from reference TRBV2 and TRBJ2-7): EPEVTQTPSHQVTQMGQEVILRCVPISNHLYFYWYRQILGQKVEFLVSFYNNEISEKSEIFDDQFSVERPDGSNFTLKIRSTKLEDSAMYFCASSELAGRDDEQYFGPGTRLTVT.

This clonotype appeared many times. The chain has TRBV15 and TRBJ2-2; maybe TRBD1 (6 bases). V lost 0 bases and J 4 bases, leaving 6 bases between the germline ends. Germline V gives CDR1 LNHNV, CDR2 YYDKDF (reference sequence). CDR3 length: 14 residues. The CDR3 loop is CATSRETGTGELFF. CDR3 DNA: TGTGCCACCAGCAGAGAGACAGGCACCGGGGAGCTGTTTTTT.

This chain uses TRBV20-1 with TRBJ2-7; 8 bases are shared with TRBD2. The CDR3 has 14 residues. The V segment lost 3 bases and the J segment 3 bases; nucleotides outside the gene matches: 7. Germline CDR1 DFQATT, CDR2 SNEGSKA (reference sequence). DNA for the CDR3: TGCAGTGCTAGGGTCCCGGGGGGGGACTACGAGCAGTACTTC. Translation: CSARVPGGDYEQYF.

This clonotype has just a few counts. The chain couples TRBV4-1 to TRBJ2-5, with D unresolved. Trimming shortened V by 0 bases and J by 4 bases, and 9 bases separated the two germline ends. Germline assignment: CDR1 MGHRA and CDR2 YSYEKL. CDR3 length: 14 amino acids. In DNA form, the CDR3 reads TGCGCCAGCAGCCAAGAGTTTTCGCGAGAGACCCAGTACTTC. Translated: CASSQEFSRETQYF.

This chain joins TRBV7-9 and TRBJ2-1; tentatively, D is TRBD1 or TRBD2 (5 bases each). The V end was cut by 5 bases, the J end by 9 bases, with 14 bases between. The CDR3 spans 13 residues. The germline V gene has CDR1 SEHNR and CDR2 FQNEAQ (reference sequence). CDR3 region: CASSPPAGTEQFF. DNA for the CDR3: TGTGCCAGCAGCCCGCCGGCCGGGACTGAGCAGTTCTTC.

This clonotype was found a few times. This sequence joins TRBV14 and TRBJ2-2; D is ambiguous. CDR1 is SGHDN, CDR2 FVKESK, per germline. The ends were cut back, 1 base at V and 5 bases at J, with 8 bases in the middle. The CDR3 runs 14 residues. The CDR3 protein is CASSQVASTGELFF. As DNA, the CDR3 is TGTGCCAGCAGCCAAGTGGCCTCGACCGGGGAGCTGTTTTTT.

The rearrangement joins TRBV12-3 or TRBV12-4 to TRBJ2-7; TRBD1 aligns across 7 bases. This CDR3 contains 15 residues. The J segment lost 0 bases and the V segment lost 1 base, leaving 3 bases of the junction unmatched. In nucleotides, the CDR3 is TGTGCCAGCAGTTTAGAGGACAGGAGCTCCTACGAGCAGTACTTC. Its translation: CASSLEDRSSYEQYF.

The chain carries TRBV20-1 and TRBJ2-7; D uncertain. The CDR3 is made up of 13 amino acids. The V end lost 4 bases, the J end lost 7 bases, and 17 bases lay between the germline ends. Germline-derived CDR1 and CDR2 are DFQATT and SNEGSKA (reference sequence). This chain's CDR3 is CSATAVQRNEQYF. The CDR3, as DNA: TGCAGTGCTACGGCGGTGCAGAGAAATGAGCAGTACTTC.

This clonotype was recorded many times. The chain is built from TRBV7-9 and TRBJ1-1, with D perhaps matching TRBD1 (6 bases). Trimming left V 5 bases short and J 0 bases short, with 13 bases between. This CDR3 has 15 amino acids. Germline V lookup: CDR1 SEHNR, CDR2 FQNEAQ (reference sequence). The chain's CDR3 is CASSGPDSLNTEAFF. Written as DNA, the CDR3 is TGTGCCAGCAGCGGACCGGACAGCTTGAACACTGAAGCTTTCTTT.

This clonotype was counted many times. The V gene is TRBV12-3 or TRBV12-4, the J gene TRBJ2-2; TRBD2 matches at 9 bases. V lost 5 bases, J lost 5 bases, and 6 bases stayed unmatched. The CDR3 sequence is 15 residues long. The CDR3 DNA follows: TGTGCCAGCAGTCTGGCGGGGGGGCTTACCGGGGAGCTGTTTTTT. It is translated as CASSLAGGLTGELFF.

This clonotype was detected ten times or more. The V gene is TRBV12-3 or TRBV12-4, the J gene TRBJ1-1; 8 nucleotides match TRBD1. The junction had 9 bases not matched to a gene; V was cut back by 2 bases and J by 1 base. The CDR3 is made up of 17 amino acids. The DNA for the CDR3 is TGTGCCAGCAGTTTATCTCCGACAGGGGACGAGAACACTGAAGCTTTCTTT. Its protein is CASSLSPTGDENTEAFF.

This clonotype was counted ten times or more. The CDR3 coding sequence is TGTGCCAGCAGTTACCTGAACGGGTACGAGCAGTACTTC. Its translation: CASSYLNGYEQYF. V and J are TRBV6-2 or TRBV6-3 and TRBJ2-7; no firm D call. The ends were cut back, 2 bases at V and 4 bases at J, with 9 bases in the middle. There are 13 residues in the CDR3. CDR1 is MNHEY and CDR2 is SVGEGT in the germline V gene.

This clonotype showed up just a few times. The chain joins TRBV9 to TRBJ2-5; no definite D call. Germline CDR1 is SGDLS and CDR2 is YYNGEE. V lost 5 bases, J lost 4 bases, and 18 bases lay in between. The CDR3 sequence is 15 residues long. CDR3 bases: TGTGCCAGCAGTTCCCGACCCTCCACCTCAGAGACCCAGTACTTC. Residues: CASSSRPSTSETQYF.

In this sample, this clonotype turned up a few times. J is TRBJ2-7 and V is TRBV7-8, with 8 bases fitting TRBD2. This CDR3 has 16 residues. With V trimmed by 7 bases and J by 6 bases, 17 bases remained unmatched. Germline CDR1 and CDR2: SGHVS and FQNEAQ. The DNA for the CDR3 is TGTGCCAGCACTCCCCCATACGCCGGGACTAGACCCGAGCAGTACTTC. Translated: CASTPPYAGTRPEQYF.

This chain links TRBV5-6 with TRBJ1-1; possibly TRBD1 for D (5 bases). The CDR3 is made up of 15 amino acids. The germline CDR1 and CDR2 sequences are SGHDT and YYEEEE. Deletions cut 3 bases from V and 4 bases from J, with 16 bases between. CDR3 loop: CASSWGSRGGTEAFF. CDR3 nucleotide sequence: TGTGCCAGCAGCTGGGGGAGCCGGGGCGGCACTGAAGCTTTCTTT.

This clonotype has more than one count but fewer than ten. The chain couples TRBV6-2 or TRBV6-3 to TRBJ2-1, with 7 positions matching TRBD2. The CDR3 totals 15 residues. Germline V gene sequence: CDR1 MNHEY, CDR2 SVGEGT. V shed 2 bases, J shed 8 bases, and the junction held 9 bases outside the gene matches. CDR3 sequence (DNA): TGTGCCAGCAGTTACGCGGGAGTAGAAGTGGATGAGCAGTTCTTC. Translating gives CASSYAGVEVDEQFF.

J is TRBJ2-3 and V is TRBV28; 10 positions match TRBD2. Germline CDR1 is MDHEN and CDR2 is SYDVKM. The CDR3 runs 19 residues. V trimming: 7 bases; J trimming: 3 bases; junction bases outside the gene matches: 19. The CDR3 DNA sequence: TGTGCCAGCACCAACTCCTGGGGGGGGGCTAGCGGGAGAACAGATACGCAGTATTTT. This gives the protein CASTNSWGGASGRTDTQYF. Combining the CDR3 with reference TRBV28 and TRBJ2-3 gives the whole variable domain DVKVTQSSRYLVKRTGEKVFLECVQDMDHENMFWYRQDPGLGLRLIYFSYDVKMKEKGDIPEGYSVSREKKERFSLILESASTNQTSMYLCASTNSWGGASGRTDTQYFGPGTRLTVL.

This clonotype was counted only a few times. The chain has TRBV20-1 and TRBJ2-7; possibly TRBD1 or TRBD2 for D (7 bases each). There are 13 residues in the CDR3. Trimming pared 6 bases from V and 6 bases from J, leaving 18 bases between. Germline-derived CDR1 and CDR2 are DFQATT and SNEGSKA (reference sequence). In DNA form, the CDR3 reads TGCAGTGCGGGGGGGACAGTCTCTCTCGAGCAGTACTTC. It specifies CSAGGTVSLEQYF.

The chain has TRBV3-1 and TRBJ2-7, with TRBD2 identical over 8 bases. Per germline, CDR1 LGHDT and CDR2 YNNKEL (reference sequence). The CDR3 consists of 17 residues. The V and J ends lost 0 bases and 0 bases, in that order; junction bases with no gene match: 7. The CDR3 DNA follows: TGTGCCAGCAGCCAAGATCCCGGACTAGCCTCCTCCTACGAGCAGTACTTC. Its protein product is CASSQDPGLASSYEQYF.

In this sample, this clonotype turned up many times. This chain joins TRBV15 and TRBJ1-3; TRBD1 matches 8 bases. V dropped 3 bases and J dropped 2; count of bases not matched to a gene: 0. The CDR3 covers 14 residues. Germline CDR1 is LNHNV and CDR2 is YYDKDF (reference sequence). The CDR3 nucleotides read TGTGCCACCAGCAGGGACAGGGCTGGAAACACCATATATTTT. Translation: CATSRDRAGNTIYF.

This clonotype occurred many times. The CDR3 is CASSLPLTENEQFF. The CDR3 DNA reads as TGTGCCAGCAGCTTACCTCTGACAGAAAATGAGCAGTTCTTC. V gene TRBV5-5 combines with J gene TRBJ2-1; a weak D match, TRBD1 (5 bases). CDR3 length: 14 residues. Looked up from germline, CDR1 is SGHKS and CDR2 is YYEKEE (reference sequence). V was cut by 2 bases and J by 7 bases, with 13 bases left in between.

This clonotype turned up a few times. The V and J genes are TRBV25-1 and TRBJ2-2, with D tentatively TRBD2 (6 bases). Germline CDR1 and CDR2: MGHDK and SYGVNS. V dropped 2 bases and J dropped 1 base, with 8 bases sitting between them. This CDR3 contains 15 residues. CDR3 in DNA: TGTGCCAGCAGTGAAGCGGGGAAGAACACCGGGGAGCTGTTTTTT. This codes for CASSEAGKNTGELFF. The full variable domain, with the rest looked up from reference TRBV25-1 and TRBJ2-2, is EADIYQTPRYLVIGTGKKITLECSQTMGHDKMYWYQQDPGMELHLIHYSYGVNSTEKGDLSSESTVSRIRTEHFPLTLESARPSHTSQYLCASSEAGKNTGELFFGEGSRLTVL.

This clonotype was counted a few times. This sequence joins TRBV20-1 and TRBJ2-7, with 9 nucleotides matching TRBD1. Germline V lookup: CDR1 DFQATT, CDR2 SNEGSKA (reference sequence). V gave up 3 bases and J gave up 7 bases; unmatched junction bases: 10. The CDR3 has 14 residues. The CDR3 nucleotides are TGCAGTGCTAGTCGCCGGGACAGGGAGTCGGAGCAGTACTTC. Translating it yields CSASRRDRESEQYF.

This clonotype was observed many times. The J gene is TRBJ2-7, the V gene TRBV12-3 or TRBV12-4, with a weak D call TRBD2 (5 bases). The V and J ends lost 3 bases and 6 bases respectively, with 15 bases between them. CDR3 length: 14 residues. CDR3 residues: CASSLRPLRGEQYF. The CDR3 nucleotides are TGTGCCAGCAGTTTGCGCCCCCTCCGGGGCGAGCAGTACTTC.

This clonotype showed up many times. This rearrangement joins TRBV7-9 to TRBJ2-7; either TRBD1 or TRBD2 may fit D (5 bases each). V was pared by 8 bases and J by 5 bases, with 16 bases between. Germline-derived CDR1 and CDR2 are SEHNR and FQNEAQ (reference sequence). The CDR3 spans 13 residues. The CDR3 protein is CASLRDPGHEQYF. In DNA form, the CDR3 reads TGTGCCAGCCTCCGGGATCCAGGGCACGAGCAGTACTTC.

This clonotype was counted between two and nine times. The chain has TRBV5-1 and TRBJ2-1; D possibly matches TRBD1 or TRBD2 (6 bases each). This CDR3 region has 13 residues. Trimming shortened V by 5 bases and J by 9 bases, and 15 bases separated the two germline ends. Germline V CDR1 and CDR2: SGHRS, YFSETQ. CDR3 bases: TGCGCCAGCAGTTATAGCCCGGGGGCTGAGCAGTTCTTC. This codes for CASSYSPGAEQFF.

The sample holds many counts of this clonotype. The chain recombines TRBV12-3 or TRBV12-4 with TRBJ2-4; possible D gene TRBD1, 5 bases. V gave up 6 bases and J gave up 5 bases, with 14 bases separating them. There are 14 residues in the CDR3. CDR3 DNA sequence: TGTGCCAGCAGAATCGGACAAGGCCAAAACATTCAGTACTTC. It is translated as CASRIGQGQNIQYF.

The rearrangement uses TRBV4-3 and TRBJ2-7; 9 bases align to TRBD1. The CDR3 loop spans 15 amino acids. V was pared by 1 base and J by 3 bases, with 4 bases of the junction left unmatched. The germline gives CDR1 LGHNA, CDR2 YSLEER. The CDR3 here is CASSQAPGQGYEQYF. CDR3 coding DNA: TGCGCCAGCAGCCAAGCCCCGGGACAGGGCTACGAGCAGTACTTC.